The 29 T cell receptor beta chains reported below all come from one sample, sequenced in a study of glioma-infiltrating T cells after dendritic cell vaccination. Produced via immunoSEQ multiplex PCR; TCRdb's table is partial and in-frame only. The sample has about 95,000 clones, about 84% seen once. Material: blood, obtained before dendritic cell vaccination. The receptors were sampled from a human donor with glioblastoma.

With respect to this clone: The junction departs from germline at one end; a sequencing error may be responsible. In nucleotides, the CDR3 is TGTGCTAGCAGCTCTCTTCTAGCGGGAGGGCCTGAGGAGCAGTTCTTC. Translated: CASSSLLAGGPEEQFF. The chain recombines TRBV7-7 with TRBJ2-1; 12 bases line up with TRBD2. The CDR3 loop spans 16 amino acids. Germline lookup yields CDR1 SSHAT and CDR2 FNYEAQ (reference sequence).

This chain joins TRBV6-1 and TRBJ2-1; 9 nucleotides line up with TRBD2. CDR3 length: 16 amino acids. V shed 0 bases, J shed 0 bases, and the junction held 0 bases outside the gene matches. Germline CDR1 reads MNHNS; CDR2 reads SASEGT. The CDR3 is CASSEARGGSYNEQFF. CDR3 DNA sequence: TGTGCCAGCAGTGAAGCGCGGGGGGGCTCCTACAATGAGCAGTTCTTC.

The rearrangement joins TRBV6-1 to TRBJ2-7; possible D gene TRBD2, 5 bases. The CDR3 runs to 14 residues. CDR1 and CDR2 from the germline V gene are MNHNS and SASEGT. Trimming cost V 6 bases and J 0 bases, with 12 bases left between them. The CDR3 protein is CASSGRGLSYEQYF. The CDR3 nucleotides read TGTGCCAGCAGCGGACGCGGGCTCTCCTACGAGCAGTACTTC.

V is TRBV19 and J is TRBJ1-2; D is possibly TRBD1 (6 bases). The CDR3 sequence is 14 residues long. The V end lost 4 bases, the J end lost 3 bases, and 12 bases lay between the germline ends. Germline V gene sequence: CDR1 LNHDA, CDR2 SQIVND (reference sequence). CDR3 bases: TGTGCCAGTAGTACGCCACAGGGATACTATGGCTACACCTTC. Protein product: CASSTPQGYYGYTF.

The genes are TRBV29-1 and TRBJ1-1; 8 bases agree with TRBD1. After removal of 7 bases from V and 7 bases from J, the junction contained 8 bases not matched to a gene. Germline assignment: CDR1 SQVTM and CDR2 ANQGSEA. The CDR3 has 12 residues. The CDR3 region is CSDLTGAGEAFF. The CDR3 nucleotides read TGCAGCGATCTGACAGGGGCGGGTGAAGCTTTCTTT.

The chain uses TRBV9 and TRBJ2-7; TRBD2 matches 13 bases. Trimming removed 4 bases from V and 2 bases from J; junction bases left unmatched: 3. Per germline, CDR1 SGDLS and CDR2 YYNGEE. The CDR3 extends over 15 amino acids. CDR3 protein: CASSPTSGRAYEQYF. The CDR3 nucleotides read TGTGCCAGCAGCCCTACTAGCGGGAGGGCCTACGAGCAGTACTTC.

The chain links TRBV7-2 to TRBJ2-1; D is unclear. CDR1 is SGHTA and CDR2 is FQGNSA in the germline V gene. V was pared by 5 bases and J by 6 bases, with 11 bases between. The CDR3 is made up of 13 amino acids. In DNA, the CDR3 is TGTGCCAGCAGCGCGAGATGGGCCAATGAGCAGTTCTTC. Translating it yields CASSARWANEQFF.

The table lists this clone with a few counts. The chain carries TRBV5-1 and TRBJ1-1; unclear D gene. Trimming stripped 5 bases from V and 3 bases from J, with 8 bases between. CDR1 and CDR2 from the germline V gene are SGHRS and YFSETQ. This CDR3 spans 12 amino acids. The CDR3 DNA reads as TGCGCCAGCAGGCGCGCCGACACTGAAGCTTTCTTT. Translation: CASRRADTEAFF.

In this sample, this clone turned up once. V is TRBV5-1 and J is TRBJ1-1; D unclear. Germline V gene sequence: CDR1 SGHRS, CDR2 YFSETQ. This CDR3 spans 13 amino acids. Deletions cut 1 base from V and 7 bases from J, with 11 bases between. CDR3 residues: CASSLSTGYEAFF. As DNA, the CDR3 is TGCGCCAGCAGCTTGAGTACGGGTTATGAAGCTTTCTTT.

The rearrangement uses TRBV10-1 and TRBJ2-1, with TRBD2 matching 13 bases. The germline V gene has CDR1 WNHNN and CDR2 SYGVQD (reference sequence). CDR3 length: 15 residues. The V and J ends lost 3 bases and 10 bases, in that order; junction bases with no gene match: 6. The CDR3, as DNA: TGCGCCAGCAGTGACCCGGGACTAGCGGGGTGGGAGCAGTTCTTC. It is translated as CASSDPGLAGWEQFF.

The chain employs TRBV18 and TRBJ2-7; no reliable D call. The CDR3 spans 15 residues. With 1 base removed from V and 3 bases from J, the gap between germline ends came to 13 bases. Germline-derived CDR1 and CDR2 are KGHSH and LQKENI. CDR3 sequence (DNA): TGTGCCAGCTCACCACTTCGCAACGGAGTCTACGAGCAGTACTTC. Translated: CASSPLRNGVYEQYF.

This clone was recorded once. The V gene is TRBV10-1, the J gene TRBJ2-1; possibly TRBD2 for D (6 bases). Germline V gene data show CDR1 as WNHNN and CDR2 as SYGVQD (reference sequence). V was clipped by 2 bases and J by 5 bases, with 13 bases between them. CDR3 length equals 15 residues. The CDR3 bases are TGCGCCAGCAGTGAGAGGCTAGCGCCAGACAATGAGCAGTTCTTC. It codes for CASSERLAPDNEQFF.

V and J are TRBV2 and TRBJ2-7, with D hard to call. CDR3 length: 11 amino acids. The V gene lost 6 bases and the J gene lost 3 bases, with 6 bases spanning the gap. CDR1 and CDR2 (germline): SNHLY, FYNNEI. The CDR3 region is CASSANYEQYF. In DNA form, the CDR3 reads TGTGCCAGCAGCGCTAACTACGAGCAGTACTTC. The full variable domain, rest sourced from reference TRBV2 and TRBJ2-7, is EPEVTQTPSHQVTQMGQEVILRCVPISNHLYFYWYRQILGQKVEFLVSFYNNEISEKSEIFDDQFSVERPDGSNFTLKIRSTKLEDSAMYFCASSANYEQYFGPGTRLTVT.

J is TRBJ2-7 and V is TRBV5-1, with 9 nucleotides matching TRBD1. CDR3 length: 15 residues. The germline V gene has CDR1 SGHRS and CDR2 YFSETQ. With 0 bases clipped from V and 5 bases from J, the junction kept 6 bases outside the gene matches. DNA of the CDR3: TGCGCCAGCAGCTTGGTAGGGACAGGGCTTCACGAGCAGTACTTC. Protein sequence: CASSLVGTGLHEQYF.

The rearrangement uses TRBV5-1 and TRBJ1-1, with D maybe TRBD1 (6 bases). Trimming pared 1 base from V and 6 bases from J, leaving 7 bases between. Per the germline V gene, CDR1 is SGHRS and CDR2 is YFSETQ. The CDR3 has 12 amino acids. The CDR3 sequence: CASSLNRAEAFF. Here the CDR3 DNA reads TGCGCCAGCAGCTTGAACAGGGCTGAAGCTTTCTTT.

There are a few counts of this clone. V usage is TRBV21-1 and J usage is TRBJ2-7; the DNA was not used to check the table's D call, TRBD1. TRBV21-1 is described as a pseudogene. The length of the CDR3 is 16 residues. Here the CDR3 reads CASSTIDRGHFYEQYF. The DNA for the CDR3 is TGTGCCAGCAGCACGATAGACAGGGGGCACTTTTACGAGCAGTACTTC.

The gene calls are TRBV6-5 and TRBJ1-1; the D is unclear. The CDR3 length is 11 residues. Per germline, CDR1 MNHEY and CDR2 SVGAGI. V was cut by 8 bases and J by 4 bases, with 8 bases left in between. The CDR3 DNA reads as TGTGCCAGCCTACTAGGCACTGAAGCTTTCTTT. It yields the protein CASLLGTEAFF.

The chain employs TRBV4-1 and TRBJ2-7; D perhaps matches TRBD2 (6 bases). V was clipped by 5 bases and J by 3 bases, with 11 bases between them. Looked up from germline, CDR1 is MGHRA and CDR2 is YSYEKL. This CDR3 comprises 13 residues. The CDR3 sequence is CASSAPGVYEQYF. DNA for the CDR3: TGCGCCAGCAGCGCTCCGGGGGTCTACGAGCAGTACTTC.

The chain links TRBV6-1 to TRBJ2-5; 16 bases agree with TRBD2. The germline V gene encodes CDR1 MNHNS and CDR2 SASEGT. Trimming cost V 3 bases and J 5 bases; bases outside gene matches: 9. This CDR3 comprises 18 residues. The CDR3 DNA sequence: TGTGCCAGCAGTGACGCCGGGACTAGCGGGAGGGGACGGGAGACCCAGTACTTC. It translates to CASSDAGTSGRGRETQYF.

V usage is TRBV5-5 and J usage is TRBJ1-5; maybe TRBD1 (6 bases). This CDR3 region has 16 residues. Germline V gene data show CDR1 as SGHKS and CDR2 as YYEKEE (reference sequence). Trimming took off 0 bases at V and 1 base at J, with 11 bases between the two ends. CDR3 bases: TGTGCCAGCAGCTTGGGACAGGTCTGGAGCAATCAGCCCCAGCATTTT. The encoded protein is CASSLGQVWSNQPQHF.

This clone was seen more than once but under ten times. The V call is TRBV29-1, the J call TRBJ2-5, with D perhaps matching TRBD1 (7 bases). Per germline, CDR1 SQVTM and CDR2 ANQGSEA. The CDR3 runs 13 residues. V lost 4 bases and J lost 6, with 15 bases in between. CDR3 nucleotides: TGCAGCGTTGTTGTCAGGGGGGTCCAGACCCAGTACTTC. Translation: CSVVVRGVQTQYF. Supplemented by reference TRBV29-1 and TRBJ2-5, the full variable domain reads SAVISQKPSRDICQRGTSLTIQCQVDSQVTMMFWYRQQPGQSLTLIATANQGSEATYESGFVIDKFPISRPNLTFSTLTVSNMSPEDSSIYLCSVVVRGVQTQYFGPGTRLLVL.

As DNA, the CDR3 is TGCGCCAGCAGCTTTGACAACTACGAGCAGTACTTC. This translates into CASSFDNYEQYF. This rearrangement joins TRBV10-1 to TRBJ2-7; D is ambiguous. The CDR3 is 12 residues long. Germline assignment: CDR1 WNHNN and CDR2 SYGVQD (reference sequence). V was clipped by 6 bases and J by 3 bases, with 9 bases between them.

The rearrangement uses TRBV15 and TRBJ1-5; D is uncertain. The germline V gene has CDR1 LNHNV and CDR2 YYDKDF (reference sequence). The CDR3 is 15 amino acids. Trimming pared 1 base from V and 6 bases from J, leaving 13 bases between. DNA of the CDR3: TGTGCCACCAGCAGAGGCTCGGGGATAGCTCAGCCCCAGCATTTT. As protein: CATSRGSGIAQPQHF.

The chain joins TRBV6-1 to TRBJ1-2; TRBD1 aligns across 7 bases. CDR3 size: 12 residues. Germline-derived CDR1 and CDR2 are MNHNS and SASEGT. The V gene end was trimmed by 3 bases and the J gene end by 8 bases; junction bases not matched to a gene: 3. This CDR3 is CASSEGQLGYTF. CDR3 sequence (DNA): TGTGCCAGCAGTGAGGGACAGCTAGGCTACACCTTC.

The chain employs TRBV7-3 and TRBJ2-1; TRBD2 matches 11 bases. The CDR3 sequence is 15 residues long. The trim removed 1 base at V and 6 bases at J, leaving 2 bases unmatched. Germline CDR1 reads SGHTA; CDR2 reads FQGTGA. The CDR3 sequence is CASSLIAGGRNEQFF. The CDR3 DNA sequence: TGTGCCAGCAGCTTAATAGCGGGAGGGCGCAATGAGCAGTTCTTC.

V gene TRBV10-1 combines with J gene TRBJ1-1; D not resolved. CDR1 WNHNN and CDR2 SYGVQD come from the germline V gene (reference sequence). There are 14 residues in the CDR3. V was clipped by 6 bases and J by 1 base, with 12 bases between them. The CDR3 sequence: CASSVSRANTEAFF. As DNA, the CDR3 is TGCGCCAGCAGCGTCTCGAGGGCGAACACTGAAGCTTTCTTT.

The J gene is TRBJ1-4, the V gene TRBV6-1; no firm D call. The CDR3 extends over 12 amino acids. Germline V gene lookup returns CDR1 MNHNS and CDR2 SASEGT. Trimming took 6 bases from V and 4 from J, leaving 6 bases between them. In nucleotides, the CDR3 is TGTGCCAGCAGGGGGAGTAATGAAAAACTGTTTTTT. Its translation: CASRGSNEKLFF.

The chain has TRBV18 and TRBJ2-7; D is undetermined. Germline V gene data show CDR1 as KGHSH and CDR2 as LQKENI. The CDR3 runs 13 residues. Trimming took off 2 bases at V and 1 base at J, with 6 bases between the two ends. The DNA for the CDR3 is TGTGCCAGCTCACCATCCCAATCCTACGAGCAGTACTTC. It codes for CASSPSQSYEQYF.

The chain uses TRBV6-1 and TRBJ2-1; 9 positions match TRBD2. Germline values: CDR1 MNHNS, CDR2 SASEGT. The CDR3 has 16 amino acids. With V trimmed by 2 bases and J by 2 bases, 4 bases remained unmatched. DNA of the CDR3: TGTGCCAGCAGTGAAATGGGCGGGGGGGCCTACAATGAGCAGTTCTTC. Translating it yields CASSEMGGGAYNEQFF.